This passage covers 29 T cell receptor beta chains from one sample sequenced in a study of response to subunit inactivated influenza vaccine. Via MiXCR, TCRdb re-called the RT-PCR reads, giving one row per CDR3 protein. The data contain 500,000 to 550,000 distinct CDR3 sequences, approximately 7.7% of them singletons. Sequences were derived from PBMCs from blood, sampled around 25 months after vaccination. Receptors originate from a man between 50 and 69 years old who received an inactivated influenza vaccine.

The table lists this clonotype with a few counts. V is TRBV19 and J is TRBJ2-1; D is unresolved. CDR3 length equals 14 residues. Trimming pared 1 base from V and 10 bases from J, leaving 14 bases between. Germline-derived CDR1 and CDR2 are LNHDA and SQIVND (reference sequence). CDR3: CASSIGVAVGEQFF. As DNA, the CDR3 is TGTGCCAGTAGTATAGGGGTGGCAGTAGGCGAGCAGTTCTTC.

This clonotype has just a few counts. The rearrangement links TRBV6-2 or TRBV6-3 to TRBJ2-7; possible D gene TRBD2, 5 bases. V was pared by 0 bases and J by 5 bases, with 23 bases between. Germline CDR1 and CDR2: MNHEY and SVGEGT. The CDR3 has 18 residues. In DNA form, the CDR3 reads TGTGCCAGCAGTTACTCGACTGGACTTCTAACAGACGGCCACGAGCAGTACTTC. It specifies CASSYSTGLLTDGHEQYF.

V gene TRBV28 combines with J gene TRBJ2-7, with 10 nucleotides matching TRBD2. This CDR3 region has 15 residues. Trimming took 2 bases from V and 3 from J; bases not matched to a gene: 4. Germline-derived CDR1 and CDR2 are MDHEN and SYDVKM. In DNA form, the CDR3 reads TGTGCCAGCAGTTTACTAGCGGGAGTTCGCTACGAGCAGTACTTC. Translating gives CASSLLAGVRYEQYF.

The CDR3, as DNA: TGTGCCAGCAGCTTCGGGCCCTCTAGAGAGCAGTACTTC. Its translation: CASSFGPSREQYF. The rearrangement uses TRBV7-8 and TRBJ2-7; D is ambiguous. Deletions cut 3 bases from V and 7 bases from J, with 13 bases between. The CDR3 spans 13 residues. Germline CDR1 and CDR2: SGHVS and FQNEAQ.

The table lists this clonotype with many counts. The rearrangement uses TRBV4-1 and TRBJ1-3; D uncertain. The CDR3 is 14 residues long. V shed 4 bases and J shed 0 bases, with 7 bases lying between them. Germline V gene sequence: CDR1 MGHRA, CDR2 YSYEKL. In nucleotides, the CDR3 is TGCGCCAGCAGCCGCGCGAGCTCTGGAAACACCATATATTTT. Residues: CASSRASSGNTIYF.

This clonotype was detected a few times. Written as DNA, the CDR3 is TGTGCCAGCAGCGGACCGGGACTAGCGGTATACAATGAGCAGTTCTTC. It yields the protein CASSGPGLAVYNEQFF. The chain joins TRBV7-9 to TRBJ2-1; 11 nucleotides align to TRBD2. The CDR3 length is 16 residues. The V gene's germline CDR1 is SEHNR and CDR2 FQNEAQ (reference sequence). V dropped 5 bases and J dropped 4; count of bases not matched to a gene: 7.

As DNA, the CDR3 is TGTGCCAGCAGCTTTCCACCAGCGGAGTCGGGAGAGACCCAGTACTTC. It is translated as CASSFPPAESGETQYF. The chain joins TRBV5-6 to TRBJ2-5, with a weak D call TRBD2 (5 bases). Germline-derived CDR1 and CDR2 are SGHDT and YYEEEE. V shed 2 bases and J shed 4 bases, with 18 bases lying between them. The CDR3 has 16 amino acids. Looking up the rest from reference TRBV5-6 and TRBJ2-5 gives the full variable domain: DAGVTQSPTHLIKTRGQQVTLRCSPKSGHDTVSWYQQALGQGPQFIFQYYEEEERQRGNFPDRFSGHQFPNYSSELNVNALLLGDSALYLCASSFPPAESGETQYFGPGTRLLVL.

In this sample, this clonotype turned up a few times. The gene calls are TRBV20-1 and TRBJ2-3; no clear D. This CDR3 has 13 residues. Germline V CDR1 and CDR2: DFQATT, SNEGSKA (reference sequence). Trimming pared 5 bases from V and 4 bases from J, leaving 13 bases between. Here the CDR3 DNA reads TGCAGTGCTCCGGACGTCCCCCCAGATACGCAGTATTTT. Its translation: CSAPDVPPDTQYF.

The chain employs TRBV6-5 and TRBJ2-7; no reliable D call. There are 16 residues in the CDR3. CDR1 is MNHEY and CDR2 is SVGAGI in the germline V gene. V shed 8 bases and J shed 4 bases, with 24 bases lying between them. Written as DNA, the CDR3 is TGTGCCAGCTCTTACGAAGATTTCGTGGGTGAATACGAGCAGTACTTC. Amino acid sequence: CASSYEDFVGEYEQYF.

This chain uses TRBV28 with TRBJ2-7; D call uncertain. The germline gives CDR1 MDHEN, CDR2 SYDVKM. The V end lost 3 bases, the J end lost 5 bases, and 14 bases lay between the germline ends. The CDR3 has 14 residues. The CDR3 reads CASSFSRTHHEQYF. In DNA form, the CDR3 reads TGTGCCAGCAGTTTCTCCAGAACTCACCACGAGCAGTACTTC.

This chain uses TRBV7-2 with TRBJ2-1; TRBD2 matches at 12 bases. The CDR3 runs 15 residues. In germline, CDR1 is SGHTA, CDR2 FQGNSA. J was trimmed by 8 bases and V by 3 bases; bases with no gene match: 5. CDR3 amino acids: CASSFSSGGAYEQFF. The CDR3 DNA follows: TGTGCCAGCAGCTTTTCTAGCGGGGGGGCCTATGAGCAGTTCTTC.

This clonotype showed up many times. The chain employs TRBV5-4 and TRBJ1-1, with 7 bases identical to TRBD1. The V gene end was trimmed by 4 bases and the J gene end by 4 bases; junction bases not matched to a gene: 7. Germline V CDR1 and CDR2: SGHNT, YYREEE (reference sequence). The CDR3 runs to 14 residues. For the CDR3, the DNA is TGTGCCAGCAGCGGCAGGGGGGTCGGCACTGAAGCTTTCTTT. This encodes CASSGRGVGTEAFF.

The chain is built from TRBV7-2 and TRBJ2-4; the match to TRBD1 covers 8 bases. Trimming at V came to 4 bases and at J to 9 bases, leaving 5 bases not matched to a gene. The CDR3 is made up of 13 amino acids. CDR1 SGHTA and CDR2 FQGNSA come from the germline V gene. As DNA, the CDR3 is TGTGCCAGCAGCTCAACAGGGGGACTCATTCAGTACTTC. Its protein is CASSSTGGLIQYF.

The chain links TRBV4-1 to TRBJ2-3; TRBD2 aligns across 7 bases. J was trimmed by 4 bases and V by 3 bases; bases with no gene match: 7. The length of the CDR3 is 15 residues. The germline gives CDR1 MGHRA, CDR2 YSYEKL. The CDR3 here is CASSHFRGRADTQYF. The CDR3 DNA is TGCGCCAGCAGCCATTTCCGGGGGAGGGCAGATACGCAGTATTTT.

The CDR3 coding sequence is TGTGCCAGCAGTGACCTAGCGGGGGCTCCCTACAATGAGCAGTTCTTC. Residues: CASSDLAGAPYNEQFF. The rearrangement uses TRBV6-4 and TRBJ2-1; 10 bases are shared with TRBD2. The germline CDR1 and CDR2 sequences are MRHNA and SNTAGT. The CDR3 extends over 16 amino acids. J was trimmed by 2 bases and V by 2 bases; bases with no gene match: 3.

The chain couples TRBV7-2 to TRBJ2-7; 7 bases agree with TRBD2. The CDR3 runs 14 residues. Trimming at V came to 5 bases and at J to 1 base, leaving 5 bases not matched to a gene. Germline V gene data show CDR1 as SGHTA and CDR2 as FQGNSA. The CDR3 DNA reads as TGTGCCAGCAGCCCGACTAGCATTTCCTACGAGCAGTACTTC. Translation gives CASSPTSISYEQYF. The whole variable domain, filled in from reference TRBV7-2 and TRBJ2-7, reads GAGVSQSPSNKVTEKGKDVELRCDPISGHTALYWYRQSLGQGLEFLIYFQGNSAPDKSGLPSDRFSAERTGGSVSTLTIQRTQQEDSAVYLCASSPTSISYEQYFGPGTRLTVT.

This chain joins TRBV7-9 and TRBJ2-1; D remains ambiguous. CDR1 is SEHNR, CDR2 FQNEAQ, per germline (reference sequence). The CDR3 has 16 amino acids. V dropped 5 bases and J dropped 0 bases, with 14 bases sitting between them. CDR3 DNA: TGTGCCAGCAGCACCGGACGGATGAGCTCCTACAATGAGCAGTTCTTC. As protein: CASSTGRMSSYNEQFF.

The chain couples TRBV20-1 to TRBJ2-1; tentative D call: TRBD1 (6 bases). Germline V gene data show CDR1 as DFQATT and CDR2 as SNEGSKA (reference sequence). The CDR3 spans 14 residues. V lost 3 bases and J 7 bases, leaving 16 bases between the germline ends. CDR3 residues: CSASQARGLNEQFF. CDR3 coding DNA: TGCAGTGCTAGTCAGGCAAGGGGGTTGAATGAGCAGTTCTTC.

The V and J genes are TRBV4-3 and TRBJ2-7; D uncertain. V lost 1 base and J lost 1, with 11 bases in between. Germline CDR1 is LGHNA and CDR2 is YSLEER. The CDR3 runs 15 residues. DNA of the CDR3: TGCGCCAGCAGCCAAGTATTCCTAGGATCCTACGAGCAGTACTTC. This translates into CASSQVFLGSYEQYF.

This clonotype was observed many times. The rearrangement joins TRBV20-1 to TRBJ2-5; 10 bases are a match to TRBD2. The CDR3 is made up of 13 amino acids. V trimming: 6 bases; J trimming: 1 base; junction bases outside the gene matches: 2. The germline V gene encodes CDR1 DFQATT and CDR2 SNEGSKA (reference sequence). The DNA for the CDR3 is TGCAGTGCCCGGACTAGCGGCCAAGAGACCCAGTACTTC. Protein product: CSARTSGQETQYF.

This clonotype was seen a handful of times. The J gene is TRBJ2-7, the V gene TRBV6-1; a possible D gene is TRBD1 (5 bases). This CDR3 region has 16 residues. With 6 bases removed from V and 6 bases from J, the gap between germline ends came to 24 bases. Per germline, CDR1 MNHNS and CDR2 SASEGT. The CDR3, as DNA: TGTGCCAGCAGCCCTCAGGGTGTGGGGAATTTGGCCGAGCAGTACTTC. Translation gives CASSPQGVGNLAEQYF.

This clonotype was picked up a small number of times. The chain recombines TRBV12-3 or TRBV12-4 with TRBJ1-2; D ambiguous. The CDR3 has 13 amino acids. The V end was cut by 6 bases, the J end by 1 base, with 9 bases between. CDR3 loop: CASSNIINYGYTF. In DNA form, the CDR3 reads TGTGCCAGCAGCAACATTATTAACTATGGCTACACCTTC.

This clonotype turned up a few times. This chain connects TRBV29-1 to TRBJ2-5, with TRBD2 matching over 14 bases. CDR3 length: 16 residues. Losses at the gene ends were 3 bases for V and 4 bases for J; bases not matched to a gene: 7. In germline, CDR1 is SQVTM, CDR2 ANQGSEA. The CDR3 sequence: CSVDRGTSGRGETQYF. The CDR3 bases are TGCAGCGTTGACCGAGGGACTAGCGGGAGAGGAGAGACCCAGTACTTC.

The V gene is TRBV5-5, the J gene TRBJ2-5; D is possibly TRBD1 (5 bases). The CDR3 runs 14 residues. Germline V gene sequence: CDR1 SGHKS, CDR2 YYEKEE (reference sequence). V gave up 3 bases and J gave up 2 bases, with 11 bases separating them. The chain's CDR3 is CASSSGHLQETQYF. DNA for the CDR3: TGTGCCAGCAGCTCAGGACACTTACAAGAGACCCAGTACTTC.

This clonotype was counted only a few times. The J gene is TRBJ2-7, the V gene TRBV2; the D is unclear. This CDR3 contains 14 residues. In germline, CDR1 is SNHLY, CDR2 FYNNEI. V shed 3 bases and J shed 2 bases, with 11 bases lying between them. CDR3 residues: CASSEPGGAYEQYF. The CDR3 nucleotides read TGTGCCAGCAGTGAGCCCGGTGGGGCCTACGAGCAGTACTTC.

In its sample, this clonotype was seen a few times. J is TRBJ2-1 and V is TRBV10-3, with 8 bases that match TRBD2. The CDR3 runs 15 residues. Germline V gives CDR1 ENHRY, CDR2 SYGVKD. V lost 6 bases to trimming and J lost 0 bases; unmatched junction nucleotides: 4. The CDR3 DNA reads as TGTGCCATCAGGGACCGGGGGGGCTCCTACAATGAGCAGTTCTTC. It is translated as CAIRDRGGSYNEQFF.

The sample holds many counts of this clonotype. V is TRBV7-9 and J is TRBJ2-2; D may be TRBD2 (6 bases). This CDR3 spans 16 amino acids. Germline V gene sequence: CDR1 SEHNR, CDR2 FQNEAQ (reference sequence). V was pared by 3 bases and J by 3 bases, with 14 bases between. The CDR3 spells CASSLPGTVDTGELFF. CDR3 nucleotide sequence: TGTGCCAGCAGCTTGCCGGGGACTGTTGACACCGGGGAGCTGTTTTTT.

This clonotype was detected only a few times. Here the CDR3 DNA reads TGCAGTTCACTAGCGGGGGGGCTGAGTGAGCAGTACTTC. Translated: CSSLAGGLSEQYF. V and J are TRBV20-1 and TRBJ2-7, with TRBD2 matching 13 bases. Germline CDR1 reads DFQATT; CDR2 reads SNEGSKA (reference sequence). The CDR3 is 13 residues long. With 8 bases clipped from V and 7 bases from J, the junction kept 8 bases outside the gene matches.

CDR3 amino acids: CASSEGGLAGETQYF. Written as DNA, the CDR3 is TGTGCCAGCAGTGAAGGGGGACTAGCAGGAGAGACCCAGTACTTC. The chain carries TRBV2 and TRBJ2-5, with 9 bases aligning to TRBD2. The CDR3 spans 15 residues. V was clipped by 1 base and J by 4 bases; unmatched bases: 4. Germline assignment: CDR1 SNHLY and CDR2 FYNNEI.